The sequence of this T cell receptor (beta chain) was determined in a study of cytomegalovirus exposure and HLA in healthy donors. PCR involved 60 Vbeta and 13 Jbeta primers. Here immunoSEQ multiplex PCR was the method, and the copy in TCRdb shows in-frame clones only, minus some. Of 45,000 to 60,000 clones detected, 80% appear once; the ten largest clones hold around 8.1%. The germline V gene has CDR1 SGHRS and CDR2 YFSETQ. The CDR3 consists of 17 residues. V lost 4 bases and J lost 0, with 19 bases in between. General study points: Later work found most CMV-associated TCR beta chains apparently HLA-restricted. The authors assumed roughly uniform sequencing depth across donors for presence/absence analyses.

Regarding this clone: Its antigen is unidentified.

The chain combines TRBV5-1 with TRBJ1-1, with D maybe TRBD1 (6 bases). The sequenced sample was PBMCs. The sequence came from a man aged 25-45 years in good health and CMV-seropositive. Written as DNA, the CDR3 is TGCGCCAGCAGCCCGCCGAGGGGGTCGGGGATGAACACTGAAGCTTTCTTT. Translation gives CASSPPRGSGMNTEAFF.